This T cell receptor (beta chain) was identified in a study of blood T cell repertoires in COVID-19. V lost 6 bases, J lost 6 bases, and 8 bases stayed unmatched. Germline V CDR1 and CDR2: MNHNY, SVGAGI (reference sequence). The CDR3 loop spans 15 amino acids. The assay was immunoSEQ multiplex PCR, and TCRdb's table has in-frame clones only and misses some. The profile covers 120,000 to 150,000 clones, with roughly 88% appearing a single time and roughly a tenth taken by the ten largest. The sample consisted of peripheral blood. The chain joins TRBV6-6 to TRBJ1-5; the match to TRBD1 covers 10 bases. The TCR comes from a man in his fifties or sixties with active or convalescent COVID-19. CDR3 amino acids: CASSDRGRSGQPQHF. CDR3 DNA sequence: TGTGCCAGCAGCGACAGGGGGCGGTCGGGTCAGCCCCAGCATTTT.